This TCR beta chain was obtained from a study of T cell responses to AZD1222 COVID-19 vaccine. With respect to this clone: Its matching antigen is unknown.

Produced via immunoSEQ multiplex PCR; TCRdb's table is partial and in-frame only. The sample includes some 110,000 clones, approximately 84% seen only once; the top ten take under 10%. Study-wide results and caveats: Mostly white British, mostly female donors; authors suggested clonal diversity may be underestimated.

Germline-derived CDR1 and CDR2 are SGHNT and YENEEA. CDR3 length: 16 amino acids. After removal of 4 bases from V and 0 bases from J, the junction contained 2 bases not matched to a gene. This TCR came from an adult in good health. The rearrangement uses TRBV11-3 and TRBJ2-1, with 11 bases that match TRBD2. The sample here was peripheral blood, taken on day 0 of AZD1222 vaccination. The CDR3 DNA reads TGTGCCAGCAGCTCAACTAGCGGGGGCTCCTACAATGAGCAGTTCTTC. This gives the protein CASSSTSGGSYNEQFF.